This passage covers 26 T cell receptor beta chains from one sample sequenced in a study of CD8+ T cells in alopecia areata. RNA was isolated and reverse transcribed to cDNA, the sequencing template. Sequencing was performed with immunoSEQ multiplex PCR; in TCRdb, only in-frame clones are kept and a portion is missing. This sample has roughly 200,000 clones; roughly three fifths occur once, and the top ten carry nearly 5%. The sample consisted of CD8+ T cells sorted from blood. The receptors stem from a human donor in good health.

This clone came up a few times. V gene TRBV11-2 combines with J gene TRBJ1-1; D gene uncertain. CDR1 is SGHAT, CDR2 FQNNGV, per germline. V lost 5 bases and J lost 11, with 15 bases in between. There are 12 residues in the CDR3. The CDR3 region is CASSLGSLGAFF. In nucleotides, the CDR3 is TGTGCCAGCAGCCTCGGCTCCCTGGGTGCTTTCTTT. Together with reference TRBV11-2 and TRBJ1-1, the CDR3 gives the full variable domain: EAGVAQSPRYKIIEKRQSVAFWCNPISGHATLYWYQQILGQGPKLLIQFQNNGVVDDSQLPKDRFSAERLKGVDSTLKIQPAKLEDSAVYLCASSLGSLGAFFGQGTRLTVV.

This clone was seen a single time. The V call is TRBV15, the J call TRBJ2-5; D possibly matches TRBD1 or TRBD2 (6 bases each). V was clipped by 0 bases and J by 5 bases, with 13 bases between them. This CDR3 spans 15 amino acids. Germline CDR1 is LNHNV and CDR2 is YYDKDF (reference sequence). The CDR3 is CATSRDRGGRETQYF. The CDR3 nucleotides are TGTGCCACCAGCAGAGATCGAGGGGGGAGGGAGACCCAGTACTTC.

The chain recombines TRBV4-1 with TRBJ1-4; 9 nucleotides line up with TRBD1. The CDR3 loop spans 17 amino acids. The V gene's germline CDR1 is MGHRA and CDR2 YSYEKL. The trim removed 0 bases at V and 6 bases at J, leaving 8 bases unmatched. The CDR3 loop reads CASSQEVPQGAYEKLFF. In DNA form, the CDR3 reads TGCGCCAGCAGCCAAGAAGTCCCACAGGGGGCTTATGAAAAACTGTTTTTT.

The CDR3 loop is CASSLWTGDEKLFF. In nucleotides, the CDR3 is TGTGCCAGCAGCTTATGGACGGGAGATGAAAAACTGTTTTTT. J is TRBJ1-4 and V is TRBV11-2; D remains ambiguous. The length of the CDR3 is 14 residues. Trimming stripped 2 bases from V and 6 bases from J, with 10 bases between. Looked up from germline, CDR1 is SGHAT and CDR2 is FQNNGV.

The table lists this clone with a few counts. The chain links TRBV29-1 to TRBJ1-2; no reliable D call. V lost 5 bases and J 6 bases, leaving 16 bases between the germline ends. The CDR3 covers 13 residues. From germline, CDR1 is SQVTM and CDR2 ANQGSEA. CDR3 region: CSVPGQFINGYTF. Here the CDR3 DNA reads TGCAGCGTTCCTGGGCAGTTTATCAATGGCTACACCTTC.

This clone was seen more than once but under ten times. V and J are TRBV6-6 and TRBJ2-7, with D perhaps matching TRBD1 (6 bases). Between the trimmed V and J ends, which lost 10 bases and 6 bases, there was a span of 16 bases. The CDR3 is 12 amino acids. Germline V gives CDR1 MNHNY, CDR2 SVGAGI (reference sequence). CDR3 sequence (DNA): TGTGCCACAAACTCTGGCAGGGGCGAGCAGTACTTC. This encodes CATNSGRGEQYF.

This clone was seen a few times. Here the CDR3 DNA reads TGCGCCAGCAGCTTGGAACTAGAATACAATGAGCAGTTCTTC. Its translation is CASSLELEYNEQFF. V and J are TRBV5-1 and TRBJ2-1; maybe TRBD2 (5 bases). The length of the CDR3 is 14 residues. Germline V gene data show CDR1 as SGHRS and CDR2 as YFSETQ. V was pared by 0 bases and J by 4 bases, with 8 bases between.

The chain is built from TRBV7-9 and TRBJ1-1; possible D gene TRBD1, 5 bases. This CDR3 has 13 residues. From germline, CDR1 is SEHNR and CDR2 FQNEAQ (reference sequence). The ends were cut back, 5 bases at V and 10 bases at J, with 17 bases in the middle. This chain's CDR3 is CASSPSTALAAFF. As DNA, the CDR3 is TGTGCCAGCAGCCCCTCGACAGCACTCGCAGCTTTCTTT.

This clone came up a few times. The gene calls are TRBV21-1 and TRBJ2-5; the table's D call TRBD2 went unverified against the DNA. TRBV21-1 counts as a pseudogene. The CDR3 runs 15 residues. The DNA for the CDR3 is TGTGCCAGCAGCAAAGGGGGGACTAGAGGGGAGACCCAGTACTTC. Translated: CASSKGGTRGETQYF.

The chain uses TRBV6-1 and TRBJ1-1; no definite D call. Germline values: CDR1 MNHNS, CDR2 SASEGT. Between the trimmed V and J ends, which lost 5 bases and 1 base, there was a span of 14 bases. This CDR3 has 15 amino acids. CDR3 sequence: CASSPLVSTNTEAFF. The CDR3 DNA reads as TGTGCCAGCAGTCCTCTAGTGTCGACGAACACTGAAGCTTTCTTT.

In this sample, this clone turned up once. The same CDR3 arises from other DNA sequences in this sample as well. The chain recombines TRBV27 with TRBJ1-6; no clear D gene. Germline V gene data show CDR1 as MNHEY and CDR2 as SMNVEV (reference sequence). CDR3 size: 12 residues. Trimming took 2 bases from V and 7 from J, leaving 3 bases between them. The CDR3 bases are TGTGCCAGCAGTTTAGGAAATTCACCCCTCCACTTT. Encoded protein: CASSLGNSPLHF.

The chain is built from TRBV2 and TRBJ1-6; D remains ambiguous. In germline, CDR1 is SNHLY, CDR2 FYNNEI. There are 15 residues in the CDR3. Trimming cost V 3 bases and J 6 bases, with 12 bases left between them. The CDR3 loop is CASSDSLPPNSPLHF. The CDR3 DNA sequence: TGTGCCAGCAGTGACTCCCTACCCCCTAATTCACCCCTCCACTTT.

The chain links TRBV7-9 to TRBJ2-5; D possibly corresponds to TRBD2 (6 bases). Trimming removed 3 bases from V and 2 bases from J, with 19 bases in between. The CDR3 extends over 17 amino acids. The germline CDR1 and CDR2 sequences are SEHNR and FQNEAQ (reference sequence). CDR3 loop: CASSLGRTASHQETQYF. The CDR3 nucleotides read TGTGCCAGCAGCTTGGGGAGGACCGCATCACATCAAGAGACCCAGTACTTC.

The chain links TRBV9 to TRBJ2-1; D may match TRBD1 or TRBD2 (5 bases each). Germline CDR1 reads SGDLS; CDR2 reads YYNGEE. Trimming left V 0 bases short and J 5 bases short, with 18 bases between. The CDR3 is 17 amino acids. CDR3 amino acids: CASSVDPSGRSHNEQFF. CDR3 sequence (DNA): TGTGCCAGCAGCGTAGATCCCTCAGGGAGATCTCACAATGAGCAGTTCTTC.

This clone was seen only a few times. The same CDR3 can be traced to other DNA sequences in this sample. The rearrangement links TRBV5-4 to TRBJ2-2, with D uncertain. Trimming stripped 0 bases from V and 4 bases from J, with 7 bases between. Germline V lookup: CDR1 SGHNT, CDR2 YYREEE (reference sequence). This CDR3 has 14 amino acids. This chain's CDR3 is CASSLGVATGELFF. The CDR3 region has the DNA TGTGCCAGCAGCTTGGGTGTGGCCACCGGGGAGCTGTTTTTT.

The chain employs TRBV29-1 and TRBJ2-1, with 7 bases that match TRBD1. This CDR3 comprises 11 residues. With 4 bases clipped from V and 8 bases from J, the junction kept 2 bases outside the gene matches. Germline V gene lookup returns CDR1 SQVTM and CDR2 ANQGSEA. The chain's CDR3 is CSVGGGDEQFF. CDR3 sequence (DNA): TGCAGCGTTGGAGGGGGCGATGAGCAGTTCTTC.

CDR3 nucleotide sequence: TGTGCCAGCAAGGGGACAGGGGAGATAGAGACCCAGTACTTC. Encoded protein: CASKGTGEIETQYF. The chain combines TRBV14 with TRBJ2-5; 10 nucleotides agree with TRBD1. This CDR3 is 14 amino acids long. V gave up 7 bases and J gave up 4 bases; unmatched junction bases: 6. Germline CDR1 is SGHDN and CDR2 is FVKESK.

This chain connects TRBV2 to TRBJ1-2, with D tentatively TRBD1 (6 bases). Germline-derived CDR1 and CDR2 are SNHLY and FYNNEI. The CDR3 is 15 amino acids. Trimming shortened V by 4 bases and J by 8 bases, and 20 bases separated the two germline ends. CDR3 sequence reads: CASSVSVRGVEGYTF. CDR3 sequence (DNA): TGTGCCAGCAGTGTATCCGTCAGGGGAGTAGAAGGCTACACCTTC.

The genes are TRBV6-1 and TRBJ1-6; tentatively, D is TRBD1 (5 bases). Germline assignment: CDR1 MNHNS and CDR2 SASEGT. The V gene lost 8 bases and the J gene lost 9 bases, with 20 bases spanning the gap. The CDR3 loop spans 15 amino acids. Written as DNA, the CDR3 is TGTGCCAGCGGAGCGAGTTGGGGACCGGGTTCACCCCTCCACTTT. Protein product: CASGASWGPGSPLHF.

This chain links TRBV29-1 with TRBJ2-1; TRBD1 aligns across 8 bases. Trimming cost V 1 base and J 10 bases; bases outside gene matches: 9. The CDR3 has 14 residues. Germline loops: CDR1 SQVTM, CDR2 ANQGSEA. CDR3: CSVEVRTGQQEQFF. Here the CDR3 DNA reads TGCAGCGTTGAAGTAAGGACAGGGCAGCAGGAGCAGTTCTTC.

V usage is TRBV29-1 and J usage is TRBJ2-1, with TRBD2 matching 7 bases. Unmatched junction bases numbered 10, after V lost 6 bases and J lost 8 bases. The CDR3 has 13 amino acids. Germline CDR1 reads SQVTM; CDR2 reads ANQGSEA. The CDR3 protein is CSVPGGGVDEQFF. As DNA, the CDR3 is TGCAGCGTCCCAGGTGGGGGGGTGGATGAGCAGTTCTTC.

V gene TRBV13 combines with J gene TRBJ2-3, with D perhaps TRBD1 (5 bases). The CDR3 extends over 14 amino acids. Germline CDR1 PRHDT, CDR2 FYEKMQ (reference sequence). Trimming removed 5 bases from V and 1 base from J, with 10 bases in between. CDR3 in DNA: TGTGCCAGCAGCCTAACAGGAGGCACAGATACGCAGTATTTT. It yields the protein CASSLTGGTDTQYF.

This chain links TRBV29-1 with TRBJ2-7; the D gene is possibly TRBD1 (6 bases). The V gene's germline CDR1 is SQVTM and CDR2 ANQGSEA. The CDR3 contains 13 residues. Deletions cut 8 bases from V and 6 bases from J, with 20 bases between. The CDR3 DNA reads TGCAGCCAACCGTTACAGGGTGTCCGCGAGCAGTACTTC. Its protein is CSQPLQGVREQYF.

This clone has more than one count but fewer than ten. The chain carries TRBV13 and TRBJ2-7; 8 bases agree with TRBD2. V lost 1 base to trimming and J lost 4 bases; unmatched junction nucleotides: 6. The CDR3 extends over 15 amino acids. Germline V gene lookup returns CDR1 PRHDT and CDR2 FYEKMQ (reference sequence). CDR3 sequence (DNA): TGTGCCAGCAGCTTAGTTCCCGGGGGGGCTTACGAGCAGTACTTC. Protein product: CASSLVPGGAYEQYF.

The V and J genes are TRBV6-5 and TRBJ2-3, with no clear D. Trimming pared 5 bases from V and 4 bases from J, leaving 13 bases between. The germline gives CDR1 MNHEY, CDR2 SVGAGI. CDR3 size: 14 residues. The CDR3 DNA sequence: TGTGCCAGCAGTGCCTTAGATCCCCCAGATACGCAGTATTTT. Translation: CASSALDPPDTQYF.

Only a few counts were recorded for this clone. This rearrangement joins TRBV5-6 to TRBJ1-5; 7 bases align to TRBD1. Germline V gene data show CDR1 as SGHDT and CDR2 as YYEEEE. This CDR3 has 14 residues. V lost 4 bases, J lost 7 bases, and 8 bases stayed unmatched. CDR3 nucleotide sequence: TGTGCCAGCAGCACCGGGACAGAAAGACAGCCCCAGCATTTT. Translated: CASSTGTERQPQHF.